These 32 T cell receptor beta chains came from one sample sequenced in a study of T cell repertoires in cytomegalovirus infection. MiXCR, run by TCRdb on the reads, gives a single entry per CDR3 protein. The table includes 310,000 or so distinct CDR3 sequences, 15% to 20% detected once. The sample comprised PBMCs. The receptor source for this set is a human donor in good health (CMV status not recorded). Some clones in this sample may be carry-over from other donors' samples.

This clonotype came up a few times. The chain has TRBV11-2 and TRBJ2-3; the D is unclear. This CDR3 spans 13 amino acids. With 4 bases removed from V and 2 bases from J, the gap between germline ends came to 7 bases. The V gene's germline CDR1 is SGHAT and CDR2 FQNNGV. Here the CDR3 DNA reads TGTGCCAGCAGCTCAGACCCCACAGATACGCAGTATTTT. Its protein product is CASSSDPTDTQYF.

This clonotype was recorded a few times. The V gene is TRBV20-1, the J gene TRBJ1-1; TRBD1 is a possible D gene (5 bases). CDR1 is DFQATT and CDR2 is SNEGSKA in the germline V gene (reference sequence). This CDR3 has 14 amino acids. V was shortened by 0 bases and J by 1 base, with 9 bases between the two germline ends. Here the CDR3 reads CSARDGGPNTEAFF. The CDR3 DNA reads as TGCAGTGCTAGAGATGGGGGACCGAACACTGAAGCTTTCTTT.

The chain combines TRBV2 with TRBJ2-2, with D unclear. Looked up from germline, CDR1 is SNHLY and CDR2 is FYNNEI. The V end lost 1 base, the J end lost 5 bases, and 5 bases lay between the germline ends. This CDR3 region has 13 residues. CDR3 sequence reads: CASSEVATGELFF. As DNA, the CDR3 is TGTGCCAGCAGTGAAGTGGCTACCGGGGAGCTGTTTTTT.

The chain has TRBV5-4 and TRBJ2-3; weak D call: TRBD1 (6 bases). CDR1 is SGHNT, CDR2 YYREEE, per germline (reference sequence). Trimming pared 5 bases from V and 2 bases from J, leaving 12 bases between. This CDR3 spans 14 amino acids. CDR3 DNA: TGTGCCAGCAGTTATTACAGGGCCACAGATACGCAGTATTTT. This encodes CASSYYRATDTQYF.

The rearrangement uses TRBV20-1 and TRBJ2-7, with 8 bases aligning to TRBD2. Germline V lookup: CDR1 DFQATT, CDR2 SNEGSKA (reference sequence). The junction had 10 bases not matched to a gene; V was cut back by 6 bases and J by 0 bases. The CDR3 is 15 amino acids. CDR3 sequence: CSAIVASGPSYEQYF. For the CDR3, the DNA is TGCAGTGCCATAGTCGCTAGCGGGCCCTCCTACGAGCAGTACTTC.

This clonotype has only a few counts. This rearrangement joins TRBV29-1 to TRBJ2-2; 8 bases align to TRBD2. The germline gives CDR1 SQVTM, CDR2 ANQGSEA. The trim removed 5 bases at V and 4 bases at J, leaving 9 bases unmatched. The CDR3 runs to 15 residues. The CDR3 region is CSVSAGGLITGELFF. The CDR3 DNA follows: TGCAGCGTTTCGGCGGGGGGACTGATCACCGGGGAGCTGTTTTTT.

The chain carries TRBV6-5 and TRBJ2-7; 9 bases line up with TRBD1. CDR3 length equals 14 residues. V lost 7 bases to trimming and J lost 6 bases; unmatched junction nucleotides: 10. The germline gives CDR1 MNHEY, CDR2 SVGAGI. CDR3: CASNPGTGISEQYF. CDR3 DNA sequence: TGTGCCAGCAACCCCGGGACAGGGATCTCCGAGCAGTACTTC.

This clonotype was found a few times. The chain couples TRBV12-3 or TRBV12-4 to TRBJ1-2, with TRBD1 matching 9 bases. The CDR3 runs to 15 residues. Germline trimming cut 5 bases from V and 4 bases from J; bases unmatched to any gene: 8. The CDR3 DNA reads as TGTGCCAGCAGTATTACAGGGGGCCTTGGCTATGGCTACACCTTC. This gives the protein CASSITGGLGYGYTF.

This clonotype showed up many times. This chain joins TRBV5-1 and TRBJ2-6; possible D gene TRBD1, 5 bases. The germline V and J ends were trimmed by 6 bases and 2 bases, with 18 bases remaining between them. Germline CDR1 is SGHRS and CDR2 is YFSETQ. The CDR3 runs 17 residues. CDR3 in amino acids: CASTWARDNPGANVLTF. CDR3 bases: TGCGCCAGCACGTGGGCCAGGGATAACCCTGGGGCCAACGTCCTGACTTTC. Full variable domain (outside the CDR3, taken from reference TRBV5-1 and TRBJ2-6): KAGVTQTPRYLIKTRGQQVTLSCSPISGHRSVSWYQQTPGQGLQFLFEYFSETQRNKGNFPGRFSGRQFSNSRSEMNVSTLELGDSALYLCASTWARDNPGANVLTFGAGSRLTVL.

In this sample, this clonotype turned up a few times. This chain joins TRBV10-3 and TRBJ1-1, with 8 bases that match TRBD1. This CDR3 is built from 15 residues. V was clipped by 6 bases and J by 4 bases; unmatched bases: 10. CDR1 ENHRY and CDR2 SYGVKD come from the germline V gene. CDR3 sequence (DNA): TGTGCCATCAGCCGATTGACAGGGGAAGGCACTGAAGCTTTCTTT. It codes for CAISRLTGEGTEAFF.

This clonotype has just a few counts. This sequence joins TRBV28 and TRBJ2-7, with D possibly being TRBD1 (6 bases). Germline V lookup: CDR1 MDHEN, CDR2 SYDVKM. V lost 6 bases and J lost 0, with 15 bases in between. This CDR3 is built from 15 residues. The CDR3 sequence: CASSLTGTLSYEQYF. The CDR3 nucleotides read TGTGCCAGCAGCCTAACAGGGACCCTCTCCTACGAGCAGTACTTC.

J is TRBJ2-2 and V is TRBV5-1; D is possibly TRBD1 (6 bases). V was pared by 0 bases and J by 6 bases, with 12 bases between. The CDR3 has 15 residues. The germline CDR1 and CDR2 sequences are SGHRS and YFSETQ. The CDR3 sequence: CASSLDPGAPGELFF. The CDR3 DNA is TGCGCCAGCAGCTTGGACCCAGGGGCCCCCGGGGAGCTGTTTTTT.

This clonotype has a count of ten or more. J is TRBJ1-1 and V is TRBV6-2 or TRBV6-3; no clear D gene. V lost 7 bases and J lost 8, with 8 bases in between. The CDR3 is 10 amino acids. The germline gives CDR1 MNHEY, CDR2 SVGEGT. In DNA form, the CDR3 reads TGTGCCAGCACGGGGAAGGAAGCTTTCTTT. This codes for CASTGKEAFF.

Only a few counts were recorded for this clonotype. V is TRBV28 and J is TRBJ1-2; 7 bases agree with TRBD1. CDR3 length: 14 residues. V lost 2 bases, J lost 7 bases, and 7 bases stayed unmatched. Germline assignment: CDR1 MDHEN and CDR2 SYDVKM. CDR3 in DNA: TGTGCCAGCAGTTTAGCCCAGACAGGGTTTGGCTACACCTTC. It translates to CASSLAQTGFGYTF.

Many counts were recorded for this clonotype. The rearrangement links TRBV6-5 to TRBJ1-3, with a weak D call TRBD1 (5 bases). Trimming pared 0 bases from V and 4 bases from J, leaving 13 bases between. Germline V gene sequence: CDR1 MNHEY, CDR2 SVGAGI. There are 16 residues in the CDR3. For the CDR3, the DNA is TGTGCCAGCAGTTACTCGGCAGGGATTAACGGAAACACCATATATTTT. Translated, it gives CASSYSAGINGNTIYF.

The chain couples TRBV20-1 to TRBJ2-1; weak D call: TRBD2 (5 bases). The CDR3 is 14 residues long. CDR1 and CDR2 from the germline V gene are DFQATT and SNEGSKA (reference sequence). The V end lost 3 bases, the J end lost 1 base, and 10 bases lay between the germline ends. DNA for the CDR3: TGCAGTGCTAGCGCAGCGGAATCCTACAATGAGCAGTTCTTC. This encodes CSASAAESYNEQFF.

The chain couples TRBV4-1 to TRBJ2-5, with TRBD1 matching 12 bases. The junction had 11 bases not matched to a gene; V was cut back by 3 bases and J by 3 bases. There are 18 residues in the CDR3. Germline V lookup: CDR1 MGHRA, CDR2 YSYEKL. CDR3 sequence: CASSHPGTGGADKETQYF. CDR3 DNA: TGCGCCAGCAGCCATCCCGGGACAGGGGGCGCAGATAAAGAGACCCAGTACTTC.

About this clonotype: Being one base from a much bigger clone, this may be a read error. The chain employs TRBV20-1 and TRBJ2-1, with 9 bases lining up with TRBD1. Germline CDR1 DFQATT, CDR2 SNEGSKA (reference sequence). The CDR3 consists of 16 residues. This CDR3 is CSAMAEPGQGGNEQFF. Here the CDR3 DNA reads TGCAGCGCTATGGCCGAACCGGGACAGGGTGGTAATGAGCAGTTCTTC.

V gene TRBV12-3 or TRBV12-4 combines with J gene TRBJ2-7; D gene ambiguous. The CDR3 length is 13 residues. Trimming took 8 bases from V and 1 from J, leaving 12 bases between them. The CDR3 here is CASRAVGSYEQYF. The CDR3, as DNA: TGTGCCAGCCGAGCCGTCGGTTCCTACGAGCAGTACTTC.

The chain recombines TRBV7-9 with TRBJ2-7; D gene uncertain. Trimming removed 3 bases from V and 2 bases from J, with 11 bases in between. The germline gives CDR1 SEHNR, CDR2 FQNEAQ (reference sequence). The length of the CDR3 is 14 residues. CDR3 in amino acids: CASSLTDVTYEQYF. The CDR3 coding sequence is TGTGCCAGCAGCTTGACGGACGTAACCTACGAGCAGTACTTC.

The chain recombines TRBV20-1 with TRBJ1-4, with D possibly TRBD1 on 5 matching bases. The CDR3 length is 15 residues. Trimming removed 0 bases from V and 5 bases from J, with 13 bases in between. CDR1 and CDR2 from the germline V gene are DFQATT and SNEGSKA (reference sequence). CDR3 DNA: TGCAGTGCTAGAGATCCCACCAGGGCAAATGAAAAACTGTTTTTT. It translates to CSARDPTRANEKLFF.

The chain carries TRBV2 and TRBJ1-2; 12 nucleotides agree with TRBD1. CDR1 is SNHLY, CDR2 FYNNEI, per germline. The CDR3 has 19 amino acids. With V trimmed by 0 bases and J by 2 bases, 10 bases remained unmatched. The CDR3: CASSEAGTGGYHLNYGYTF. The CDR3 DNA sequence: TGTGCCAGCAGTGAAGCCGGGACAGGGGGCTACCACCTCAACTATGGCTACACCTTC.

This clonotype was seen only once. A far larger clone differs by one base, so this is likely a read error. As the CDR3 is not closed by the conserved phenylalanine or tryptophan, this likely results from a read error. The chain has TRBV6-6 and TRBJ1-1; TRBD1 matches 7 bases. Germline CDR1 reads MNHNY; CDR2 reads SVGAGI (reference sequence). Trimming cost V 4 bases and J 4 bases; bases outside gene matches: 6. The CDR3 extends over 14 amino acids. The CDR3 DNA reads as TGTGCCAGCAGTTCCAGACAGGGCGGCACTGAAGCTTTCATT. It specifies CASSSRQGGTEAFI.

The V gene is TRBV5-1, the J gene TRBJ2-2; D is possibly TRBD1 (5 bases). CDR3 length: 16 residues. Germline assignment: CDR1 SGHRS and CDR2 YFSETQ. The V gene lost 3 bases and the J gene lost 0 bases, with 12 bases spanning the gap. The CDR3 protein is CASSSSGFPNTGELFF. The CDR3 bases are TGCGCCAGCAGCTCGTCAGGGTTTCCGAACACCGGGGAGCTGTTTTTT.

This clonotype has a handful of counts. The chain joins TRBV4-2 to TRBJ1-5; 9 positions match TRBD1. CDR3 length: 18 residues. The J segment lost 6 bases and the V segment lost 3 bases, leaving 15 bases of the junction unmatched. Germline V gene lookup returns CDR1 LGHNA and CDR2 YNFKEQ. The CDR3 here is CASSQEWGQGGFVQPQHF. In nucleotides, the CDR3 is TGTGCCAGCAGCCAGGAATGGGGACAGGGTGGTTTCGTTCAGCCCCAGCATTTT.

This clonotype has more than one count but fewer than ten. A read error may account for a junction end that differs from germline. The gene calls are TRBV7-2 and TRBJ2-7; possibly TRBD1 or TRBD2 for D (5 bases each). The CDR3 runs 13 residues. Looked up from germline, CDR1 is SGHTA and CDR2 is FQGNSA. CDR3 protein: CASSPESYGTVNF. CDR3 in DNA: TGTGCCAGCAGCCCAGAGTCTTATGGGACCGTCAACTTC.

The CDR3 spells CASSWNRIGLAGYYEQFF. CDR3 in DNA: TGTGCCAGCAGTTGGAACCGCATCGGACTAGCGGGGTATTATGAGCAGTTCTTC. This chain joins TRBV28 and TRBJ2-1, with 12 nucleotides matching TRBD2. This CDR3 is 18 amino acids long. The V gene's germline CDR1 is MDHEN and CDR2 SYDVKM. V dropped 4 bases and J dropped 8; count of bases not matched to a gene: 15.

In DNA, the CDR3 is TGTGCCAGCAGCTTAGACGGCGGGGGGCAAGATACGCAGTATTTT. As protein: CASSLDGGGQDTQYF. V gene TRBV7-9 combines with J gene TRBJ2-3; 8 bases are a match to TRBD2. The length of the CDR3 is 15 residues. The trim removed 1 base at V and 5 bases at J, leaving 5 bases unmatched. Germline V gives CDR1 SEHNR, CDR2 FQNEAQ (reference sequence).

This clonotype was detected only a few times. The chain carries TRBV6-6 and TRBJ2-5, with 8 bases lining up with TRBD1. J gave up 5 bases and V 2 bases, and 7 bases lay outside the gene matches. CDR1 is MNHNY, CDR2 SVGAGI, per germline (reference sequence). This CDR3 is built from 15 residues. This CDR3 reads CASSYPTWTGETQYF. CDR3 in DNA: TGTGCCAGCAGTTACCCGACGTGGACAGGGGAGACCCAGTACTTC.

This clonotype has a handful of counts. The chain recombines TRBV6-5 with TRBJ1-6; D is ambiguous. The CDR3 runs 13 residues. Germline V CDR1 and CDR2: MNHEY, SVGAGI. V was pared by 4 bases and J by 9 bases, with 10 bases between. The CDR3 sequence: CASSFQARSPLHF. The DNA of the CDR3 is TGTGCCAGCAGTTTTCAGGCGCGTTCACCCCTCCACTTT.

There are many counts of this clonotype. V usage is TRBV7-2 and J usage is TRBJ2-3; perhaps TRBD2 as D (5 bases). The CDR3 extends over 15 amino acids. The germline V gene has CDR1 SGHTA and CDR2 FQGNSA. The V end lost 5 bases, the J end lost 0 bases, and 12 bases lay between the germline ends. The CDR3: CASSRMTISTDTQYF. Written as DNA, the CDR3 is TGTGCCAGCAGCCGGATGACTATTAGCACAGATACGCAGTATTTT.

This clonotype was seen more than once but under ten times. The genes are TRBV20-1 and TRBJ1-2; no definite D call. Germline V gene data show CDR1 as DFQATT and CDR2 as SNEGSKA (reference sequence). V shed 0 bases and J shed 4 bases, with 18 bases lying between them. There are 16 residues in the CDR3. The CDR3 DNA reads TGCAGTGCTAGAGATAAACGAGCGACCCTGGCCTATGGCTACACCTTC. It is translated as CSARDKRATLAYGYTF.